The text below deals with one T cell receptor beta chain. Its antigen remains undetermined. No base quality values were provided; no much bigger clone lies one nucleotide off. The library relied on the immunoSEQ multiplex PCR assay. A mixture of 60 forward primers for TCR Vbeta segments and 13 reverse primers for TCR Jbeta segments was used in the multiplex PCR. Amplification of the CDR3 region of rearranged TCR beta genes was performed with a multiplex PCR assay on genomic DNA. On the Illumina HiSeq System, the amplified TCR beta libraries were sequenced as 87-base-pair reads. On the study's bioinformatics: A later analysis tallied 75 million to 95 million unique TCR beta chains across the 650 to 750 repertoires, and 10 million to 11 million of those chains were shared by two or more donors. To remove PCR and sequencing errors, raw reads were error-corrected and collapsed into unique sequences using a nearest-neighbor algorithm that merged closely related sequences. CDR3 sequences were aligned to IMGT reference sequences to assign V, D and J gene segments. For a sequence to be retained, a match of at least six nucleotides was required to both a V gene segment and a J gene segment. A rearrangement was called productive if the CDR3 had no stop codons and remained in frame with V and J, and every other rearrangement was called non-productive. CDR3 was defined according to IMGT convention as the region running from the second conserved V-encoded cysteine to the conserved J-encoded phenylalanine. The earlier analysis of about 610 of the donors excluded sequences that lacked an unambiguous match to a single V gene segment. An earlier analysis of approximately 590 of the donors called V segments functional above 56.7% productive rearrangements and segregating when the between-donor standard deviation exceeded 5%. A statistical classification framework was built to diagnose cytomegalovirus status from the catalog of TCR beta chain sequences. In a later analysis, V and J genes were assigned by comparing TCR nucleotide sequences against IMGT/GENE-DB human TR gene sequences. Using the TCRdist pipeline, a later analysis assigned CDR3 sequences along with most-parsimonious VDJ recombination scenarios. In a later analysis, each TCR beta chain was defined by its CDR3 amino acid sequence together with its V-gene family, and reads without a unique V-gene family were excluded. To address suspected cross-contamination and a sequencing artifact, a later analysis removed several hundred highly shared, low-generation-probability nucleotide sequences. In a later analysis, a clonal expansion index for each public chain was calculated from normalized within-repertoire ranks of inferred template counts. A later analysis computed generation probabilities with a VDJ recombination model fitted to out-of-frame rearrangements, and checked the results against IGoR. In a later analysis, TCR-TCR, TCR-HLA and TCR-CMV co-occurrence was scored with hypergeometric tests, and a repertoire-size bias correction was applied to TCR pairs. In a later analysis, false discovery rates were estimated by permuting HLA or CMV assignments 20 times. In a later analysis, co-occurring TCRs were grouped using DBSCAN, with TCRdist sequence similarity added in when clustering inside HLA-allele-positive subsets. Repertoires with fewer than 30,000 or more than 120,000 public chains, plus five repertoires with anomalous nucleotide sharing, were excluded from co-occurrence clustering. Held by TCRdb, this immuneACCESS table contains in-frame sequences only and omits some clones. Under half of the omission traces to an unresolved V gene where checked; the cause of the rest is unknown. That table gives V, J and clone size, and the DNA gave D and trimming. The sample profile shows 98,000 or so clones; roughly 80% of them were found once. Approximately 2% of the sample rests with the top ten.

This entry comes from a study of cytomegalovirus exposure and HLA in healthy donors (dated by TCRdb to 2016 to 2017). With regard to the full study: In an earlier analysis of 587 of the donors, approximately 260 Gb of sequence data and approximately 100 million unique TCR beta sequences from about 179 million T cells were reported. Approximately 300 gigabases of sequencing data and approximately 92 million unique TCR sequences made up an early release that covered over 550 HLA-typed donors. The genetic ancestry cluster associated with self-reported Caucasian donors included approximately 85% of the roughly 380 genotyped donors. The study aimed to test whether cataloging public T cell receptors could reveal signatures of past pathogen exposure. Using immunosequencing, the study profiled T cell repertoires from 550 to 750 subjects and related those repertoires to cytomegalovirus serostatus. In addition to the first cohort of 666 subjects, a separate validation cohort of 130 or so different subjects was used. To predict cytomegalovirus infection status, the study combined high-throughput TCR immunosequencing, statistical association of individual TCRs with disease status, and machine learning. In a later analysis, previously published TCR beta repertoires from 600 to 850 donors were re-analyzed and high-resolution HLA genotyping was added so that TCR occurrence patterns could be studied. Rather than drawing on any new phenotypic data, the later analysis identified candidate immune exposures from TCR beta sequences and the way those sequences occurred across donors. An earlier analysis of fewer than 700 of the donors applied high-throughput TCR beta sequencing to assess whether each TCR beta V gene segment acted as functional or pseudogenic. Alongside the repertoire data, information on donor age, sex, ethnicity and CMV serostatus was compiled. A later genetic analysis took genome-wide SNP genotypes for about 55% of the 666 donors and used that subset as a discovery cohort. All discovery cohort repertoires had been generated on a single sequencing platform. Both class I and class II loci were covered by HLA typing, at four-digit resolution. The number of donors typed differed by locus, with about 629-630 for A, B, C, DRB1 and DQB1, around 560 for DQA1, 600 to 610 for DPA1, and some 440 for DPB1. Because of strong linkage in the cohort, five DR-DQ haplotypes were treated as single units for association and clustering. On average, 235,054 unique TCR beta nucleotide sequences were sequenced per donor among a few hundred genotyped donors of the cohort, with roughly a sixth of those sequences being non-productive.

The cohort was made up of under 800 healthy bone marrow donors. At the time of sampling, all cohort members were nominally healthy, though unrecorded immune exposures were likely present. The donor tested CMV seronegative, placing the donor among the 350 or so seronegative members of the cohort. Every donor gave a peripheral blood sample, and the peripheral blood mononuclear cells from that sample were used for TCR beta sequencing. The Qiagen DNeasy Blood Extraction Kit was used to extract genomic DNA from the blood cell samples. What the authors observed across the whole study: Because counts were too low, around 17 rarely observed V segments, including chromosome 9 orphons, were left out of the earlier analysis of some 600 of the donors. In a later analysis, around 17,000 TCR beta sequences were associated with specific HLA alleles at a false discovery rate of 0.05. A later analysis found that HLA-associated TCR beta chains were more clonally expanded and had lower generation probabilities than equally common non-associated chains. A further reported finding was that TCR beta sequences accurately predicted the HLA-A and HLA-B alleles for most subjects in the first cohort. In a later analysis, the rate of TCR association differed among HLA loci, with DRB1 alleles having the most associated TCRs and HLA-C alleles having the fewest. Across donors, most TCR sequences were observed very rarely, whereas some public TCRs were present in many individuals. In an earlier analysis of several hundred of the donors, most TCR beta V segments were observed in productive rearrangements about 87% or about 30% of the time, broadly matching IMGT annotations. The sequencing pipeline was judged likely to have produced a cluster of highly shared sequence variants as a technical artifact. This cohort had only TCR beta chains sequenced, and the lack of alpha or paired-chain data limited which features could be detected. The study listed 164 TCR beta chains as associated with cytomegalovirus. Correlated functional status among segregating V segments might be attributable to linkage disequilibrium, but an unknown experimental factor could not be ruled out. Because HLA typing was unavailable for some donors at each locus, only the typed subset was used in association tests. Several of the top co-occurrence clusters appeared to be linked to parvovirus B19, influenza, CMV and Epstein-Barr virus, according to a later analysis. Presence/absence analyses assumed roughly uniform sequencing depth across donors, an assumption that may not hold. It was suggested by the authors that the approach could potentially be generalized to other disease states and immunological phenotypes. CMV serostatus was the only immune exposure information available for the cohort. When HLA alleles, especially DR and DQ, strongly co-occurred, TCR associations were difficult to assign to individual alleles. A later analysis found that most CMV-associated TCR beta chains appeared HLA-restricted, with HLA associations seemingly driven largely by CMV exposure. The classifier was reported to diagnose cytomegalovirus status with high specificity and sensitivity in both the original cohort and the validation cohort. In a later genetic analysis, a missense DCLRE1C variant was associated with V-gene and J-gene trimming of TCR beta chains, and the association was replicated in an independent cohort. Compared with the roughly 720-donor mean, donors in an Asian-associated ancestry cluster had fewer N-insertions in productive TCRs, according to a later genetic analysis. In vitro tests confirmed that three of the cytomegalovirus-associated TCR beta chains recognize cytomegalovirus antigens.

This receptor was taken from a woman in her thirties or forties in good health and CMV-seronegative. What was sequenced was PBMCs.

The DNA sequence is as follows: TGTGCCAGCAGTTTGGAAGCGAGAGTATCCTACGAGCAGTACTTC. Its coded protein is CASSLEARVSYEQYF. The chain is encoded by TRBV28 joined to TRBJ2-7; the D gene cannot be named for sure. From the cysteine up to the phenylalanine, the CDR3 has a length of 15 residues. Kept here is only the CDR3 DNA, which spans 45 bases and is read in frame from base 1. According to the germline V gene, CDR1 reads MDHEN and CDR2 reads SYDVKM. V loses 3 bases, J loses 1 base, and the germline ends lie 13 bases apart.